A selection of T cell receptor beta chains follows, all from one sample in a study of CXCR3-negative and CXCR3-positive naive CD8 T cells. TCRdb reprocessed the 5' RACE reads and stores each CDR3 protein as one record, lacking DNA. This listing includes 70,000 to 95,000 distinct CDR3 sequences. The sequenced sample was naive CXCR3- CD8+ T cells from blood. These receptors all come from a human donor in good health. Some clones in this sample may be carry-over from other donors' samples. CDR3s include the opening cysteine and the closing phenylalanine or tryptophan. Each record gives: J gene, V gene, CDR3 length, CDR3 protein.

TRBJ2-3	TRBV4-2	11	CASSRTDTQYF
TRBJ2-5	TRBV6-2/TRBV6-3	12	CASKWRGETQYF
TRBJ1-2	TRBV28	17	CASTLRSRGWPNYGYTF
TRBJ2-1	TRBV29-1	15	CSANNDRGPYNEQFF
TRBJ1-3	TRBV9	13	CASSMSSGNTIYF
TRBJ2-2	TRBV7-9	15	CASSVDSTNTGELFF
TRBJ1-2	TRBV7-9	13	CASSLSLSGGYTF
TRBJ1-1	TRBV29-1	14	CSVENTEGDTEAFF
TRBJ2-7	TRBV12-3/TRBV12-4	17	CASSRFPPGGNLYEQYF
TRBJ2-3	TRBV7-9	16	CASSHGAGGAPDTQYF
TRBJ1-2	TRBV7-8	12	CASSPAADGYTF
TRBJ1-6	TRBV11-3	16	CASINHPRGYNSPLHF
TRBJ2-7	TRBV19	15	CASSIKRTPYYEQYF
TRBJ2-5	TRBV23-1	21	CASSLTLLRGRRGTGEETQYF
TRBJ2-1	TRBV7-3	15	CASSSEGLAGHEQFF
TRBJ2-1	TRBV14	16	CASSPLAGGTYNEQFF
TRBJ2-3	TRBV7-9	16	CASSSRDSPFPDTQYF
TRBJ2-7	TRBV20-1	16	CSARDLGSGSSYEQYF
TRBJ2-1	TRBV7-7	15	CASSPLGGPYNEQFF
TRBJ1-1	TRBV29-1	12	CSVEQGQTEAFF
TRBJ2-7	TRBV7-9	13	CASSEIESYEQYF
TRBJ2-1	TRBV7-9	17	CASSSHRTSSFYNEQFF
TRBJ1-1	TRBV20-1	15	CSARDFTGEIAEAFF
TRBJ1-1	TRBV7-3	15	CASSLTSGRGAEAFF
TRBJ2-1	TRBV28	20	CASSFPWRSGGPIPNNEQFF
TRBJ2-7	TRBV14	15	CASSQGGQPPYEQYF
TRBJ2-7	TRBV29-1	13	CSVEDHQSYEQYF
TRBJ1-1	TRBV5-1	13	CASSPGQGNEAFF
TRBJ1-3	TRBV29-1	12	CSVVPSGNTIYF
TRBJ2-1	TRBV4-1	16	CASSHPRGSSYNEQFF
TRBJ2-7	TRBV4-1	15	CASSQVTGGAYEQYF
TRBJ2-7	TRBV4-1	16	CASSQERRTDPGEQYF
TRBJ2-7	TRBV20-1	13	CSARDGVSYEQYF
TRBJ2-2	TRBV24-1	15	CATSHGLGETGELFF
TRBJ2-5	TRBV29-1	15	CSVEEAGTYQETQYF
TRBJ2-7	TRBV12-3/TRBV12-4	14	CASGRGDSVYEQYF
TRBJ1-1	TRBV4-3	16	CASSQVGRVIDTEAFF
TRBJ1-1	TRBV4-1	14	CASSQDSSYTEAFF
TRBJ2-2	TRBV7-6	15	CASSPQGANTGELFF
TRBJ2-7	TRBV9	14	CASSVAGAENEQYF
TRBJ2-1	TRBV5-1	15	CASSFRGGGANEQFF